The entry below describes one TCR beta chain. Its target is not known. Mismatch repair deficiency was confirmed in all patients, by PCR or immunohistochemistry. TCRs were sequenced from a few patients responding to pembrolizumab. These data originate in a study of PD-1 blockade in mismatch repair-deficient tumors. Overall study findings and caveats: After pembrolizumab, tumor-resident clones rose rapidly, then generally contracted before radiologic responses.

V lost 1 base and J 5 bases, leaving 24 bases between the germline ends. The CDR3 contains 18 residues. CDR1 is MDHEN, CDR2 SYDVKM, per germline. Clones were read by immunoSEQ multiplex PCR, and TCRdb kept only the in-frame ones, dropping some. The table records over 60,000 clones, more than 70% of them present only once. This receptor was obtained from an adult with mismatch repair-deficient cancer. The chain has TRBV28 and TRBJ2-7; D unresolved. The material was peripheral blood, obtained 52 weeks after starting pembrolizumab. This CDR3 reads CASSLFILVAGGSHEQYF. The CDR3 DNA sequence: TGTGCCAGCAGTTTATTTATACTGGTGGCAGGCGGAAGCCACGAGCAGTACTTC.